The rows below give T cell receptor beta chains drawn from one sample of a study of PD-1 blockade in classical Hodgkin lymphoma. Sequenced by immunoSEQ multiplex PCR; TCRdb stores in-frame clones only, minus some. Of 10,000 to 13,000 clones listed, roughly four fifths are singletons. Sequencing was performed on CD4+ T cells from blood, taken before the fourth cycle of nivolumab. These receptors were collected from a human donor with classical Hodgkin lymphoma. CDR3s include the opening cysteine and the closing phenylalanine or tryptophan. Each record gives: clone size, CDR3 length, V gene, D gene, J gene, CDR3 DNA, CDR3 protein. D genes are given only for firm matches. Clone size appears in some rows only: once, few, many, or a class for an expanded clone.

-	14	TRBV5-5	-	TRBJ2-3	TGTGCCAGCAGCTTGGCCAGACAGACAGATACGCAGTATTTT	CASSLARQTDTQYF
once	14	TRBV27	-	TRBJ2-3	TGTGCCAGCACCTCCAAACCGAGCACAGATACGCAGTATTTT	CASTSKPSTDTQYF
-	15	TRBV25-1	-	TRBJ1-1	TGTGCCAGCAGTGATCCTCGACGGGGGAACACTGAAGCTTTCTTT	CASSDPRRGNTEAFF
-	15	TRBV7-6	TRBD1	TRBJ2-7	TGTGCCAGCAGCCGCGGGACAGGGGTAGGCTACGAGCAGTACTTC	CASSRGTGVGYEQYF
-	16	TRBV11-2	TRBD1	TRBJ2-7	TGTGCCAGCAGCCAACCTGACAGGGACGTTACCTACGAGCAGTACTTC	CASSQPDRDVTYEQYF
-	15	TRBV7-6	-	TRBJ2-2	TGTGCCAGCAGCTCGTTGACAGCGAACACCGGGGAGCTGTTTTTT	CASSSLTANTGELFF
-	14	TRBV28	-	TRBJ1-4	TGTGCCAGCAGTGAGGGCCCTGAGAACGAAAAACTGTTTTTT	CASSEGPENEKLFF
once	17	TRBV5-1	TRBD2	TRBJ2-7	TGCGCCAGCAGCTTGAGTAGCGGGACTGCCATACCCTACGAGCAGTACTTC	CASSLSSGTAIPYEQYF
-	14	TRBV18	-	TRBJ2-2	TGTGCCAGCTCCCCTTACGGGGTCACCGGGGAGCTGTTTTTT	CASSPYGVTGELFF
-	14	TRBV7-9	TRBD1	TRBJ1-1	TGTGCCAGCAACCTATTCGGGACAGTGAGGGAAGCTTTCTTT	CASNLFGTVREAFF
-	14	TRBV6-6	TRBD1	TRBJ2-2	TGTGCCAGCAAAGGACAGGGGGTGTCCGGGGAGCTGTTTTTT	CASKGQGVSGELFF
-	13	TRBV6-1	-	TRBJ1-4	TGTGCCAGCAGTCCCGACAATAATGAAAAACTGTTTTTT	CASSPDNNEKLFF
few	13	TRBV19	-	TRBJ2-7	TGTGCCAGTGGGACTCACATTACCTACGAGCAGTACTTC	CASGTHITYEQYF
-	16	TRBV9	-	TRBJ2-1	TGTGCCAGCAGCCCCCCCGGGCTGATGACCTACAATGAGCAGTTCTTC	CASSPPGLMTYNEQFF
-	13	TRBV30	TRBD1	TRBJ1-1	TGTGCCTGGAGTGGTTTAGGGGGCTTGGGAGCTTTCTTT	CAWSGLGGLGAFF
-	14	TRBV6-1	TRBD1	TRBJ1-3	TGTGCCAGCAGTCCGGACAGGGGGGGAAACACCATATATTTT	CASSPDRGGNTIYF
-	16	TRBV6-1	-	TRBJ1-5	TGTGCCAGCAGTGAAGCGCGGGACACCATGCGGGAGCCCCAGCATTTT	CASSEARDTMREPQHF
-	13	TRBV28	-	TRBJ1-2	TGTGCCAGCAGGAACAGGGACCGCTATGGCTACACCTTC	CASRNRDRYGYTF
once	14	TRBV11-2	TRBD2	TRBJ2-1	TGTGCCAGCAGCTTAACTAGCGCATACAATGAGCAGTTCTTC	CASSLTSAYNEQFF
few	13	TRBV10-1	-	TRBJ2-1	TGCGCCAGCAGAAGGACAGCCTCGGATGAGCAGTTCTTC	CASRRTASDEQFF
-	17	TRBV5-4	TRBD2	TRBJ2-3	TGTGCCAGCAGCGGTGGGACTAGCGGGAGGATAACAGATACGCAGTATTTT	CASSGGTSGRITDTQYF
-	13	TRBV29-1	-	TRBJ1-5	TGCAGCGTTGAACCCGGGGGCAATCAGCCCCAGCATTTT	CSVEPGGNQPQHF